Here is one T cell receptor (beta chain) with its context. This table comes from immunoSEQ multiplex PCR, and its TCRdb copy is limited to in-frame clones, with some not included. The sample gives nearly 60,000 clones, about 85% of which show up once; around 5.1% is in the top ten. The data were taken from a study of blood T cell repertoires in COVID-19. The V and J ends lost 2 bases and 0 bases, in that order; junction bases with no gene match: 3. The CDR3 runs to 16 residues. Germline V gene sequence: CDR1 PRHDT, CDR2 FYEKMQ (reference sequence). This receptor was taken from a man aged 40-55 years with active COVID-19. This sequence joins TRBV13 and TRBJ1-5; TRBD1 agrees at 8 bases. Input material: peripheral blood. Here the CDR3 reads CASSLSGGYSNQPQHF. For the CDR3, the DNA is TGTGCCAGCAGCTTATCAGGGGGCTATAGCAATCAGCCCCAGCATTTT.